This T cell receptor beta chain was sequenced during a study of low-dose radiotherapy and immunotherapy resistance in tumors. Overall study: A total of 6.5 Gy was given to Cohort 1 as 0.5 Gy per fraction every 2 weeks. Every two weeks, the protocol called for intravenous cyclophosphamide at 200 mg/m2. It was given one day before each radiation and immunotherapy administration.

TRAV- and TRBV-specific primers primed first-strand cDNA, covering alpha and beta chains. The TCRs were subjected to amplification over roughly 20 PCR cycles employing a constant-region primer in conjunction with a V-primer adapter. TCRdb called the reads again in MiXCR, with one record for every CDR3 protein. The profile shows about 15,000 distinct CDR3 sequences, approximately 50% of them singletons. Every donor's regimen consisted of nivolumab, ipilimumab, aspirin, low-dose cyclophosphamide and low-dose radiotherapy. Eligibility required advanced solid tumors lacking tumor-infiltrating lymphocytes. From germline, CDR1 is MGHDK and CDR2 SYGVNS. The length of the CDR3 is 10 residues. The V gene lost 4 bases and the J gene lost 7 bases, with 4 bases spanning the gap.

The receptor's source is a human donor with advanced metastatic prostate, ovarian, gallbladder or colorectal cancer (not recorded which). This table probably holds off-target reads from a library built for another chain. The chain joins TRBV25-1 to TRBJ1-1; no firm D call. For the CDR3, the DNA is TGTGCCAGCAGTGGGGGTGAAGCTTTCTTT. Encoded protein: CASSGGEAFF.